Listed below are T cell receptor beta chains from one sample, sequenced in a study of T cell responses to AZD1222 COVID-19 vaccine. The data were produced by immunoSEQ multiplex PCR, yet TCRdb's version contains in-frame clones alone and is incomplete. This sample carries about 160,000 clones, around nine tenths of them seen once, and the ten largest clones take around 5.5%. The sample consisted of peripheral blood, taken on day 0 of AZD1222 vaccination. The receptors come from an adult in good health. Both conserved end residues are part of each CDR3. D genes are given only for firm matches. Clone sizes are given selectively: once, few, many, or a class where the clone is expanded.

>-|TRBV28|TRBJ1-1|-
TGTGCCAGCAGCCTTGGGGGCGTGGACACTGAAGCTTTCTTT
CASSLGGVDTEAFF
>-|TRBV18|TRBJ2-1|-
TGTGCCAGCTCAGCCACGGGGGAGCAGTTCTTC
CASSATGEQFF
>-|TRBV7-9|TRBJ2-7|few
TGTGCCAGCAGCACGGGCGTCTACGAGCAGTACTTC
CASSTGVYEQYF
>TRBD1|TRBV3-1/TRBV3-2|TRBJ1-6|few
TGTGCCAGCAGCCAAGTACGCAGGGGGCGGTCACCCCTCCACTTT
CASSQVRRGRSPLHF
>-|TRBV5-4|TRBJ1-5|-
TGTGCCAGCAGCTTTGTCCCGGGAAGTCAACCCCAGCATTTT
CASSFVPGSQPQHF
>TRBD1|TRBV5-1|TRBJ1-4|-
TGCGCCAGCAGCTGGGGGACAGTCACTAATGAAAAACTGTTTTTT
CASSWGTVTNEKLFF
>TRBD1|TRBV7-9|TRBJ1-2|-
TGTGCCAGCAGCTTACCTACACAGGGGCCCTATGGCTACACCTTC
CASSLPTQGPYGYTF
>-|TRBV19|TRBJ1-1|few
TGTGCCAGTAGTCACAGGGCTAAGAACACTGAAGCTTTCTTT
CASSHRAKNTEAFF
>-|TRBV28|TRBJ1-1|-
TGTGCCAGCAGTTTACAATTTACTGAAGCTTTCTTT
CASSLQFTEAFF
>-|TRBV28|TRBJ1-2|-
TGTGCCAGCAGCGAAACTTTCGGGGGCTACACCTTC
CASSETFGGYTF
>-|TRBV12-3/TRBV12-4|TRBJ1-2|-
TGTGCCAGCAGTTTGGGGTATGGCTACACCTTC
CASSLGYGYTF
>-|TRBV11-2|TRBJ2-4|-
TGTGCCAGCAGCTTCGACGCCCCCGGCATTCAGTACTTC
CASSFDAPGIQYF
>-|TRBV5-4|TRBJ2-1|-
TGTGCCAGCAGCTTGGACGGGCTGAGCTCCTACAATGAGCAGTTCTTC
CASSLDGLSSYNEQFF
>-|TRBV9|TRBJ2-5|-
TGTGCCAGCAGCGTGGGGGTGACCCAAGAGACCCAGTACTTC
CASSVGVTQETQYF
>-|TRBV7-2|TRBJ1-2|-
TGTGCCAGCAGCTCCCATCCGATCAACTATGGCTACACCTTC
CASSSHPINYGYTF
>-|TRBV7-9|TRBJ1-2|-
TGTGCCAGCAGCCCGGGAGCGGGCTACACCTTC
CASSPGAGYTF
>-|TRBV6-5|TRBJ1-1|-
TGTGCCAGCAGTCGGGACCGCCCGACTGAAGCTTTCTTT
CASSRDRPTEAFF
>TRBD1|TRBV29-1|TRBJ1-5|-
TGCAGTGCCGGGACAGGCGACAATCAGCCCCAGCATTTT
CSAGTGDNQPQHF
>-|TRBV3-1/TRBV3-2|TRBJ2-1|-
TGTGCCAGCAGCCAAGGGGTAGCTGCCCCATGCTACAATGAGCAGTTCTTC
CASSQGVAAPCYNEQFF
>-|TRBV4-2|TRBJ1-2|-
TGTGCCAGCAGCCAAGATGGCAGGGGAGGCTATGGCTACACCTTC
CASSQDGRGGYGYTF
>-|TRBV7-8|TRBJ1-1|-
TGTGCCAGCAGCGGTCCGGGGGGAATGAACACTGAAGCTTTCTTT
CASSGPGGMNTEAFF
>-|TRBV28|TRBJ1-6|few
TGTGCCAGCAGTTTTGTGGGGTCACCCCTCCACTTT
CASSFVGSPLHF
>-|TRBV3-1/TRBV3-2|TRBJ2-1|-
TGTGCCAGCAGCCTTTTTCTGGCCACTGAGCAGTTCTTC
CASSLFLATEQFF
>-|TRBV21-1|TRBJ2-7|-
TGTGCCAGCGGACCGACCCCCTTCGTAGGTCTTTACGAGCAGTACTTC
CASGPTPFVGLYEQYF
>-|TRBV19|TRBJ2-3|-
TGTGCCAGTAGTATGGGGGGGCTTAGCACAGATACGCAGTATTTT
CASSMGGLSTDTQYF
>-|TRBV19|TRBJ1-5|once
TGTGCCAGTACCCCCGTGGCACGCCGCAGCAATCAGCCCCAGCATTTT
CASTPVARRSNQPQHF
>-|TRBV6-5|TRBJ2-3|-
TGTGCCAGCAGTCGGGTTATCGATACGCAGTATTTT
CASSRVIDTQYF
>-|TRBV5-4|TRBJ2-6|-
TGTGCCAGCAGCTTACCATCTGTCTCTGGGGCCAACGTCCTGACTTTC
CASSLPSVSGANVLTF
>-|TRBV27|TRBJ1-4|-
TGTGCCAGCAGTTATGAATTAGGCGGGGGGAATCCGAGGGAAAAACTGTTTTTT
CASSYELGGGNPREKLFF
>TRBD1|TRBV15|TRBJ1-5|-
TGTGCCACCGGGACAGGGCGCAACCTCAATCAGCCCCAGCATTTT
CATGTGRNLNQPQHF
>-|TRBV29-1|TRBJ1-5|-
TGCAGCGCCGGTGAGAGTAGCAATCAGCCCCAGCATTTT
CSAGESSNQPQHF
>TRBD1|TRBV7-3|TRBJ1-1|-
TGTGCCAGCAGCTCTCGGACAGGGTTTGAAGCTTTCTTT
CASSSRTGFEAFF
>-|TRBV5-5|TRBJ2-7|few
TGTGCCAGCAGCCTACAGGGTAGCACCCCCTACGAGCAGTACTTC
CASSLQGSTPYEQYF
>TRBD2|TRBV18|TRBJ2-3|-
TGTGCCAGCTCCATCCGGGGGGTCACAGATACGCAGTATTTT
CASSIRGVTDTQYF
>-|TRBV18|TRBJ1-1|-
TGTGCCAGCTCACCACCGGGAGGGGTTCTTGAAGCTTTCTTT
CASSPPGGVLEAFF
>-|TRBV9|TRBJ2-3|-
TGTGCCAGCAGCGTAGCTATTGGGGTAACTGATACGCAGTATTTT
CASSVAIGVTDTQYF
>TRBD1|TRBV7-8|TRBJ2-7|-
TGTGCCAGCACCAAAGAGGGGACAGGGATTCGCGAGCAGTACTTC
CASTKEGTGIREQYF
>-|TRBV29-1|TRBJ2-7|-
TGCAGCGTGACCCAGAAGGCCTACGAGCAGTACTTC
CSVTQKAYEQYF
>-|TRBV7-9|TRBJ1-1|few
TGTGCCAGCAGCTTAGCGCAGGGCTCCTTGAACACTGAAGCTTTCTTT
CASSLAQGSLNTEAFF
>-|TRBV5-1|TRBJ2-3|-
TGCGCCAGCAGCTTGGAGGCTAGCCAAACCCTCCGCACAGATACGCAGTATTTT
CASSLEASQTLRTDTQYF
>TRBD1|TRBV28|TRBJ1-5|-
TGTGCCAGCAGCTTCGGACAGGGCGACTTGCCTAGCAATCAGCCCCAGCATTTT
CASSFGQGDLPSNQPQHF
>-|TRBV5-6|TRBJ1-5|-
TGTGCCAGCAGCTTGGTAGGGGAGGTGGATCAGCCCCAGCATTTT
CASSLVGEVDQPQHF
>-|TRBV11-2|TRBJ2-6|-
TGTGCCAGCAGCTTGACAGGAGCAGCTGGGGCCAACGTCCTGACTTTC
CASSLTGAAGANVLTF
>TRBD2|TRBV2|TRBJ2-1|-
TGTGCCAGCAGTGAACTCGGGAGGGCCGGGTCCTACAATGAGCAGTTCTTC
CASSELGRAGSYNEQFF
>TRBD1|TRBV30|TRBJ1-1|-
TGTGCCTGGAGTGTTCCGGACAGGGGATTGAACACTGAAGCTTTCTTT
CAWSVPDRGLNTEAFF
>-|TRBV4-3|TRBJ1-3|medium-sized
TGCGCCAGCAGCCAAGAGGGACCTGGCTCTGGAAACACCATATATTTT
CASSQEGPGSGNTIYF
>-|TRBV11-2|TRBJ2-6|-
TGTGCCAGCAGCTTGGGCAGTTTATCTGGGGCCAACGTCCTGACTTTC
CASSLGSLSGANVLTF
>-|TRBV13|TRBJ1-4|-
TGTGCCAGCAGCGAACACAGGGCGACTAATGAAAAACTGTTTTTT
CASSEHRATNEKLFF
>-|TRBV21-1|TRBJ1-1|-
TGTGCCAGCAGCGCCCAGGGGGCGCCAGACACTGAAGCTTTCTTT
CASSAQGAPDTEAFF
>-|TRBV5-4|TRBJ1-1|-
TGTGCCAGCAGCTCGGGACCTCTGGACACTGAAGCTTTCTTT
CASSSGPLDTEAFF
>TRBD1|TRBV6-6|TRBJ1-5|-
TGTGCCAGCAGTTACAGGGACAGGGATCAGCCCCAGCATTTT
CASSYRDRDQPQHF
>-|TRBV30|TRBJ2-1|-
TGTGCCTGGAGTGTTGGGGCTCCCAATGAGCAGTTCTTC
CAWSVGAPNEQFF
>-|TRBV7-9|TRBJ2-1|-
TGTGCCAGCAGCCCAGGGGCTGGCGAGCAGTTCTTC
CASSPGAGEQFF
>-|TRBV29-1|TRBJ1-5|-
TGCAGCGTCACGGGGGCAAATCAGCCCCAGCATTTT
CSVTGANQPQHF
>-|TRBV7-6|TRBJ2-7|-
TGTGCCAGCAGTAACCGGGACTCACCCTACTACGAGCAGTACTTC
CASSNRDSPYYEQYF
>TRBD1|TRBV7-3|TRBJ1-1|-
TGTGCCAGCAGCACACAGGGGAGCACTGAAGCTTTCTTT
CASSTQGSTEAFF
>TRBD1|TRBV6-5|TRBJ1-2|-
TGTGCCAGCAGTTACGGTGGACAGGGGGACTACACCTTC
CASSYGGQGDYTF